The next 17 T cell receptor beta chains were all read from a single sample in a study of CD8 T cells in ankylosing spondylitis. In TCRdb, the 5' RACE reads were re-called with MiXCR into one record per CDR3 protein. The sample has about 140,000 distinct CDR3 sequences, approximately 8.4% seen once. The sequenced sample was synovial fluid, either unsorted or a sorted T cell fraction (not recorded which). The receptors originated from a male donor with ankylosing spondylitis.

The V call is TRBV29-1, the J call TRBJ1-2, with D perhaps matching TRBD1 (6 bases). Trimming took 4 bases from V and 4 from J, leaving 13 bases between them. Germline CDR1 and CDR2: SQVTM and ANQGSEA. The CDR3 runs 13 residues. The CDR3: CSVVAGEFYGYTF. The CDR3 DNA follows: TGCAGCGTTGTAGCAGGGGAGTTCTATGGCTACACCTTC.

This clonotype was observed a few times. This chain connects TRBV7-2 to TRBJ2-1; TRBD1 might be the D (5 bases). The CDR3 covers 12 residues. Trimming removed 8 bases at V and 7 bases at J, with 12 bases between. Looked up from germline, CDR1 is SGHTA and CDR2 is FQGNSA. The CDR3 DNA reads as TGTGCCAGCCGCCTTAGACAGAATGAGCAGTTCTTC. Translation gives CASRLRQNEQFF.

This clonotype was observed at least ten times. V and J are TRBV7-3 and TRBJ2-3; D remains unclear. The germline V gene encodes CDR1 SGHTA and CDR2 FQGTGA. The CDR3 is 15 residues long. Between the trimmed V and J ends, which lost 1 base and 2 bases, there was a span of 10 bases. CDR3 DNA: TGTGCCAGCAGCTTAAATGGGCTCACCACAGATACGCAGTATTTT. Protein sequence: CASSLNGLTTDTQYF. Variable domain in full (rest from reference TRBV7-3 and TRBJ2-3): GAGVSQTPSNKVTEKGKYVELRCDPISGHTALYWYRQSLGQGPEFLIYFQGTGAADDSGLPNDRFFAVRPEGSVSTLKIQRTERGDSAVYLCASSLNGLTTDTQYFGPGTRLTVL.

In its sample, this clonotype was seen many times. An end of the junction differs from the germline gene, which may be a read error. The genes are TRBV7-7 and TRBJ2-1, with a tentative D call TRBD2 (6 bases). Per the germline V gene, CDR1 is SSHAT and CDR2 is FNYEAQ (reference sequence). The CDR3 is 13 amino acids. The CDR3 region is CASSLAEVSEQFF. The CDR3 coding sequence is TGTGCTAGCAGCTTAGCGGAAGTATCTGAGCAGTTCTTC.

This clonotype turned up a few times. The chain employs TRBV5-1 and TRBJ2-6; 9 nucleotides agree with TRBD1. There are 16 residues in the CDR3. J gave up 0 bases and V 7 bases, and 5 bases lay outside the gene matches. CDR1 and CDR2 from the germline V gene are SGHRS and YFSETQ. The CDR3 DNA is TGCGCCAGCCGGACAGGGGCATCCTCTGGGGCCAACGTCCTGACTTTC. It codes for CASRTGASSGANVLTF.

Details on this clonotype: A single base separates this from a much larger clone, so it may be a read error. Here the CDR3 DNA reads TGCAGACGGAGCTATGGCTACACCTTC. It translates to CRRSYGYTF. V usage is TRBV6-2 or TRBV6-3 and J usage is TRBJ1-2; no reliable D call. CDR3 length: 9 amino acids. Germline CDR1 is MNHEY and CDR2 is SVGEGT.

This clonotype was counted ten times or more. This chain joins TRBV20-1 and TRBJ2-5; perhaps TRBD1 as D (6 bases). Between the trimmed V and J ends, which lost 0 bases and 5 bases, there was a span of 13 bases. The CDR3 loop spans 14 amino acids. Per the germline V gene, CDR1 is DFQATT and CDR2 is SNEGSKA (reference sequence). The CDR3 sequence is CSARELLRGETQYF. In DNA form, the CDR3 reads TGCAGTGCTAGAGAACTTCTAAGGGGGGAGACCCAGTACTTC.

J is TRBJ2-7 and V is TRBV20-1, with a possible D match to TRBD2 (5 bases). Deletions cut 6 bases from V and 0 bases from J, with 15 bases between. Per the germline V gene, CDR1 is DFQATT and CDR2 is SNEGSKA (reference sequence). The CDR3 has 14 residues. The CDR3 region is CSATLSGDSYEQYF. The CDR3 DNA sequence: TGCAGTGCAACATTAAGCGGCGACTCCTACGAGCAGTACTTC.

This clonotype was counted ten times or more. The rearrangement joins TRBV10-3 to TRBJ1-2, with 8 bases lining up with TRBD1. V trimming: 5 bases; J trimming: 3 bases; junction bases outside the gene matches: 5. This CDR3 has 14 amino acids. Looked up from germline, CDR1 is ENHRY and CDR2 is SYGVKD. This CDR3 is CAISQQGDYYGYTF. The CDR3 bases are TGTGCCATCAGTCAACAGGGGGACTACTATGGCTACACCTTC.

This clonotype was counted at least ten times. The chain employs TRBV7-2 and TRBJ2-1; 8 nucleotides line up with TRBD2. V dropped 3 bases and J dropped 7; count of bases not matched to a gene: 8. The CDR3 sequence is 15 residues long. CDR1 and CDR2 from the germline V gene are SGHTA and FQGNSA. The CDR3 sequence: CASSFYSGLGNEQFF. CDR3 nucleotides: TGTGCCAGCAGCTTTTACTCGGGACTAGGAAATGAGCAGTTCTTC.

V usage is TRBV30 and J usage is TRBJ2-3, with unresolved D. V lost 1 base to trimming and J lost 0 bases, with 8 bases between them. CDR1 and CDR2 from the germline V gene are GTSNPN and SVGIG (reference sequence). The length of the CDR3 is 14 residues. CDR3 DNA sequence: TGTGCCTGGAGTGGGACGCTTAGCACAGATACGCAGTATTTT. It yields the protein CAWSGTLSTDTQYF.

The V call is TRBV20-1, the J call TRBJ2-5; D is unclear. This CDR3 is built from 11 residues. In germline, CDR1 is DFQATT, CDR2 SNEGSKA (reference sequence). V was trimmed by 4 bases and J by 1 base, leaving 4 bases between them. This CDR3 reads CSAIAQETQYF. The CDR3 DNA follows: TGCAGTGCTATCGCCCAAGAGACCCAGTACTTC.

This clonotype came up many times. V and J are TRBV20-1 and TRBJ2-5; D uncertain. The germline CDR1 and CDR2 sequences are DFQATT and SNEGSKA (reference sequence). V was cut by 5 bases and J by 9 bases, with 16 bases left in between. This CDR3 has 12 residues. In nucleotides, the CDR3 is TGCAGTGCTCCGGGTTCGTGGGCGGCCCAGTACTTC. Protein product: CSAPGSWAAQYF.

This clonotype was seen a handful of times. Written as DNA, the CDR3 is TGCAGTGCCGCTAGTCCGGTGACCTACAATGAGCAGTTCTTC. The encoded protein is CSAASPVTYNEQFF. The chain couples TRBV20-1 to TRBJ2-1, with D hard to call. The CDR3 extends over 14 amino acids. Germline-derived CDR1 and CDR2 are DFQATT and SNEGSKA (reference sequence). V was clipped by 6 bases and J by 2 bases, with 14 bases between them.

The genes are TRBV7-2 and TRBJ2-1; no clear D gene. The CDR3 extends over 15 amino acids. CDR1 and CDR2 from the germline V gene are SGHTA and FQGNSA. Trimming removed 6 bases at V and 0 bases at J, with 12 bases between. In nucleotides, the CDR3 is TGTGCCAGCAGAGCAGACGGTAACTCCTACAATGAGCAGTTCTTC. This encodes CASRADGNSYNEQFF. The variable domain in full, with the rest retrieved from reference TRBV7-2 and TRBJ2-1, is GAGVSQSPSNKVTEKGKDVELRCDPISGHTALYWYRQSLGQGLEFLIYFQGNSAPDKSGLPSDRFSAERTGGSVSTLTIQRTQQEDSAVYLCASRADGNSYNEQFFGPGTRLTVL.

This clonotype was observed many times. The rearrangement joins TRBV7-9 to TRBJ1-2; D ambiguous. Trimming removed 1 base from V and 8 bases from J, with 11 bases in between. This CDR3 spans 13 amino acids. The germline CDR1 and CDR2 sequences are SEHNR and FQNEAQ (reference sequence). The DNA of the CDR3 is TGTGCCAGCAGCTTAGGTGAGACGGACGGCTACACCTTC. Translation gives CASSLGETDGYTF.

This clonotype has a count of ten or more. This chain joins TRBV2 and TRBJ2-3; weak D call: TRBD2 (7 bases). Germline CDR1 is SNHLY and CDR2 is FYNNEI. The length of the CDR3 is 15 residues. V lost 4 bases and J 4 bases, leaving 15 bases between the germline ends. Here the CDR3 reads CASSGTGGSPDTQYF. The DNA for the CDR3 is TGTGCCAGCAGTGGGACGGGGGGCTCCCCAGATACGCAGTATTTT.